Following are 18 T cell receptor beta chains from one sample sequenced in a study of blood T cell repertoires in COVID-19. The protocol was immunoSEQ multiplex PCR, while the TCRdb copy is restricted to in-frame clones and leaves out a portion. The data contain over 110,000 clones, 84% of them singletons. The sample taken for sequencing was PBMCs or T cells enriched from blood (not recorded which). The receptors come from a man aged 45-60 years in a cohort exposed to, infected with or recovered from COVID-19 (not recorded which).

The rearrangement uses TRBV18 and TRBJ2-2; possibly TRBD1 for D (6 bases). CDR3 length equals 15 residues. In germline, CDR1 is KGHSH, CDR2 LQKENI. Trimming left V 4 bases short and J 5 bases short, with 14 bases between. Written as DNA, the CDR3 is TGTGCCAGCTCACGGACAGCACCCGGGACCGGGGAGCTGTTTTTT. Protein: CASSRTAPGTGELFF.

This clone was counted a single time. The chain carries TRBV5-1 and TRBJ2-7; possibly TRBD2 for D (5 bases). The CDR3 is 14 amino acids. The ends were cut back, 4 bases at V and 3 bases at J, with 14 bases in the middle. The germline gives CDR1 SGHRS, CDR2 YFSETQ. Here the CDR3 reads CASSRTLSGYEQYF. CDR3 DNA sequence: TGCGCCAGCAGCCGGACCCTAAGCGGCTACGAGCAGTACTTC.

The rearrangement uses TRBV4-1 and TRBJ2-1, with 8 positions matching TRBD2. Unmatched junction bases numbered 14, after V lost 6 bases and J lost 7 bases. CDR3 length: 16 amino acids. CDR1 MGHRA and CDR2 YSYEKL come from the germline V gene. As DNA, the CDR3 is TGCGCCAGCAGTCCCACCGCTACGACTAGCGAAAATGAGCAGTTCTTC. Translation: CASSPTATTSENEQFF.

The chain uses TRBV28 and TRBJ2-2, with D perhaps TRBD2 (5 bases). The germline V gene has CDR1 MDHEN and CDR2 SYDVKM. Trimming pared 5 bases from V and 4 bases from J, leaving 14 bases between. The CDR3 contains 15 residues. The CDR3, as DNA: TGTGCCAGCAGTCCCCGGAGGAGTGGCACCGGGGAGCTGTTTTTT. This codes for CASSPRRSGTGELFF.

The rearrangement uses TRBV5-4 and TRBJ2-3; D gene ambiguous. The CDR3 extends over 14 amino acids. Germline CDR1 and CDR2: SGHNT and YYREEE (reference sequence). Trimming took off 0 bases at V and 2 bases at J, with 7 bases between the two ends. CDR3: CASSLVSVTDTQYF. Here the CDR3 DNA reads TGTGCCAGCAGCTTGGTAAGCGTCACAGATACGCAGTATTTT. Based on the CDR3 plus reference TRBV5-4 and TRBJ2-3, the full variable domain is ETGVTQSPTHLIKTRGQQVTLRCSSQSGHNTVSWYQQALGQGPQFIFQYYREEENGRGNFPPRFSGLQFPNYSSELNVNALELDDSALYLCASSLVSVTDTQYFGPGTRLTVL.

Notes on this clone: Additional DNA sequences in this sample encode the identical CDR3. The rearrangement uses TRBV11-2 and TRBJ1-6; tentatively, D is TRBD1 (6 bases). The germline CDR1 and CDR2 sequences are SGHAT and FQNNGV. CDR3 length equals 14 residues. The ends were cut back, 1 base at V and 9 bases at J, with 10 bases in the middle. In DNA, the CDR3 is TGTGCCAGCAGCTTAGGCCAGGGGAGTTCACCCCTCCACTTT. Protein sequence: CASSLGQGSSPLHF. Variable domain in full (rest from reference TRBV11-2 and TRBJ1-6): EAGVAQSPRYKIIEKRQSVAFWCNPISGHATLYWYQQILGQGPKLLIQFQNNGVVDDSQLPKDRFSAERLKGVDSTLKIQPAKLEDSAVYLCASSLGQGSSPLHFGNGTRLTVT.

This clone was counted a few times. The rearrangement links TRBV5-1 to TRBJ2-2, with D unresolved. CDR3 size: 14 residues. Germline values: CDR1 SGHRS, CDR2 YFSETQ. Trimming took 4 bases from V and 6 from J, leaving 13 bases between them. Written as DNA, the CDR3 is TGCGCCAGCAGCCACGAAACAACGTCCGGGGAGCTGTTTTTT. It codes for CASSHETTSGELFF.

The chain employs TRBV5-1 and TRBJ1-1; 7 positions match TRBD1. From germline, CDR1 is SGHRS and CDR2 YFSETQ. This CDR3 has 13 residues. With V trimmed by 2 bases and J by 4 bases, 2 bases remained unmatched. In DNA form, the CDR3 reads TGCGCCAGCAGCTTTACAGGGGCCACTGAAGCTTTCTTT. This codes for CASSFTGATEAFF.

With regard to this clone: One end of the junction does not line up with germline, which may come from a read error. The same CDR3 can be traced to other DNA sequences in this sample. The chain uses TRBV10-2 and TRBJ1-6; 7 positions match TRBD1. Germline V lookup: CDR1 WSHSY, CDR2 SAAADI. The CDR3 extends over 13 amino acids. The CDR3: CASSGQGNSPLHF. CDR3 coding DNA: TGCGCCAGCAGTGGACAGGGCAATTCGCCCCTCCACTTT.

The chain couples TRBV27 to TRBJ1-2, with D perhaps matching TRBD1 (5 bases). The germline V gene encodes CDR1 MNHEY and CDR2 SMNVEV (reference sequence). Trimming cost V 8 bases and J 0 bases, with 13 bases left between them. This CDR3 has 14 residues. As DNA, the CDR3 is TGTGCCAGCGGGCGGGGGATAGCTAACTATGGCTACACCTTC. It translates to CASGRGIANYGYTF.

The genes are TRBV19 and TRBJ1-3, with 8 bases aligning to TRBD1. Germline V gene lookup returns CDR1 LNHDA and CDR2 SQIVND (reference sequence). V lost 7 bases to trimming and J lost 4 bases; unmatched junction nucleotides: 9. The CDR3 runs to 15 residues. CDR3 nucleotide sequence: TGTGCCAGTATTCCTGACAGGGGAAGGGGAAACACCATATATTTT. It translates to CASIPDRGRGNTIYF.

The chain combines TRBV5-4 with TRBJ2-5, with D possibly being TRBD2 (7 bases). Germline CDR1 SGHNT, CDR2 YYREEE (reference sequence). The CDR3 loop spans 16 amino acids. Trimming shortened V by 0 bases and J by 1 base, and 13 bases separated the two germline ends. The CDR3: CASSLEGGSPQETQYF. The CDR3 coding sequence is TGTGCCAGCAGCTTGGAGGGGGGGAGTCCCCAAGAGACCCAGTACTTC.

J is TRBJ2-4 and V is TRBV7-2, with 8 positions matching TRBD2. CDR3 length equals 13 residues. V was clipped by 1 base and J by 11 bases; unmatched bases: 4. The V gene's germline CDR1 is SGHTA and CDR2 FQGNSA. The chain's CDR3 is CASSLGTSLVQYF. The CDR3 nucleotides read TGTGCCAGCAGCTTAGGGACTAGCTTAGTTCAGTACTTC.

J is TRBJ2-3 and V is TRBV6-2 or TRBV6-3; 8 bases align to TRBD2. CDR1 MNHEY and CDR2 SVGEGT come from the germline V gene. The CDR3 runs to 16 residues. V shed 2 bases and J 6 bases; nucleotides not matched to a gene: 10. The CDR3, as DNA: TGTGCCAGCAGTTACGGGCCGGGACTAGTCCGGGATACGCAGTATTTT. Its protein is CASSYGPGLVRDTQYF.

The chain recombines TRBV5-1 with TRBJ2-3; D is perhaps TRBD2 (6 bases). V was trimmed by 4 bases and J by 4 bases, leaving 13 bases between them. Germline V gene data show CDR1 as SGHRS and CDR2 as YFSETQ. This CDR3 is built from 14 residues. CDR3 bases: TGCGCCAGCAGCATCTCGACTAGTGCAGATACGCAGTATTTT. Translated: CASSISTSADTQYF.

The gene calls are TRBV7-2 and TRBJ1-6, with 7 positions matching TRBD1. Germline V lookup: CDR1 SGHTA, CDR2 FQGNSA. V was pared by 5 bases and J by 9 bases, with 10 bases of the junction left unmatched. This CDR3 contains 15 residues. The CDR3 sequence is CASSLGGAGGSPLHF. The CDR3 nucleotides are TGTGCCAGCAGCCTAGGGGGCGCAGGGGGTTCACCCCTCCACTTT.

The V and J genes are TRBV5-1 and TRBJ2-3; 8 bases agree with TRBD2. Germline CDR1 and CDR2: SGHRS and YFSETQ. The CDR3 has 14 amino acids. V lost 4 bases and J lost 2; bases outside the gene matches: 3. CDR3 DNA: TGCGCCAGCAGCGTGACTAGCGCCACAGATACGCAGTATTTT. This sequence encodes CASSVTSATDTQYF.

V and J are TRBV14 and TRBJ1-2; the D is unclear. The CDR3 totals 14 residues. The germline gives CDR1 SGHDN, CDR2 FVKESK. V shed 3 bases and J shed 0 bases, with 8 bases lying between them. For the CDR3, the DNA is TGTGCCAGCAGCCATCTAAACCCTAACTATGGCTACACCTTC. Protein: CASSHLNPNYGYTF.